This section outlines one T cell receptor (beta chain) sequence together with its context. Its target is not known. This sample was included in a study of T cells in Graves' hyperthyroidism and ophthalmopathy. Study-wide points: Most expanded thyroid clonotypes above 0.001 also appeared in blood. In validation, the model predicted ophthalmopathy. These predictions came a median around 5.9 months before onset.

Amplified TCR beta CDR3 regions came from RNA transcripts. With the HTBI primer set, the TCR CDR3 went through a first round of RT-PCR. TCRdb fed the multiplex PCR reads into MiXCR, producing one record per CDR3 protein. This table holds about half a million distinct CDR3 sequences, around 21% found once. V was shortened by 1 base and J by 3 bases, with 13 bases between the two germline ends. Germline V gene sequence: CDR1 MDHEN, CDR2 SYDVKM. CDR3 size: 15 residues. Stability of Graves' hyperthyroidism was defined as absent ophthalmopathy progression within 18 months. The origin of this receptor is a man aged 18 to 35 with Graves' hyperthyroidism. Input material: blood. The genes are TRBV28 and TRBJ2-7; a weak D match, TRBD2 (6 bases). This chain's CDR3 is CASSLLVSGSYEQYF. The CDR3 DNA follows: TGTGCCAGCAGTTTATTAGTTAGCGGAAGCTACGAGCAGTACTTC. The full variable domain, completed using reference TRBV28 and TRBJ2-7, is DVKVTQSSRYLVKRTGEKVFLECVQDMDHENMFWYRQDPGLGLRLIYFSYDVKMKEKGDIPEGYSVSREKKERFSLILESASTNQTSMYLCASSLLVSGSYEQYFGPGTRLTVT.